This TCR beta chain is drawn from a study of blood T cell repertoires in COVID-19. The CDR3 has 16 residues. From germline, CDR1 is MDHEN and CDR2 SYDVKM. V gave up 4 bases and J gave up 7 bases; unmatched junction bases: 11. Some clones are missing from TCRdb's copy, which holds only in-frame ones; the method was immunoSEQ multiplex PCR. This table has about 200,000 clones, 85% to 90% appearing once. This TCR was sampled from a woman aged 25 to 45 with acute COVID-19. The rearrangement links TRBV28 to TRBJ2-1, with 9 bases aligning to TRBD2. Sequencing was performed on PBMCs or T cells enriched from blood (not recorded which). The CDR3 nucleotides read TGTGCCAGCAGTTCCCCCGGGGCGGGGGGGTTGAATGAGCAGTTCTTC. Protein: CASSSPGAGGLNEQFF.